This T cell receptor (beta chain) was sequenced in a study of blood T cell repertoires in COVID-19. This clone came up many times. Only in-frame clones appear in the TCRdb table, and some are missing; sequencing was by immunoSEQ multiplex PCR. This table has just over 300,000 clones, around 90% appearing once. Sequencing was done on a sample of PBMCs or T cells enriched from blood (not recorded which). This sequence was found in a woman aged 18-30 years with acute COVID-19.

The CDR3, as DNA: TGTGCCAGCAGTGAACCGGGACTAGCGGGAGGTAACACAGATACGCAGTATTTT. Its translation: CASSEPGLAGGNTDTQYF. This chain connects TRBV6-1 to TRBJ2-3; 15 bases are a match to TRBD2. Germline V CDR1 and CDR2: MNHNS, SASEGT. The CDR3 covers 18 residues. J was trimmed by 2 bases and V by 2 bases; bases with no gene match: 5.